This T cell receptor beta chain was sequenced for a study of CD8 T cells in ankylosing spondylitis. Study-level results: Some motif variants were previously reported in reactive arthritis synovial fluid and blood. Roughly eight highly homologous variants made up a TCR beta motif, and this motif appeared characteristic of ankylosing spondylitis blood.

This clonotype was recorded many times. As yet, its antigen is unknown. TCRdb called the 5' RACE reads again in MiXCR, with one record for every CDR3 protein. The table records about 510,000 distinct CDR3 sequences, 5.3% of them present only once. V was shortened by 4 bases and J by 8 bases, with 15 bases between the two germline ends. The CDR3 loop spans 13 amino acids. Germline loops: CDR1 SGHRS, CDR2 YFSETQ. Input material: blood, either unsorted or a sorted T cell fraction (not recorded which). This receptor was obtained from a male donor with ankylosing spondylitis. The chain carries TRBV5-1 and TRBJ1-2, with D possibly being TRBD1 (6 bases). CDR3 loop: CASSATGNTGYTF. CDR3 DNA sequence: TGCGCCAGCAGCGCAACAGGGAATACCGGCTACACCTTC.